In its sample, the clone carrying this TCR beta chain was seen once. The antigen is undetermined. RNA extraction gave at least 5 micrograms of total RNA per sample. Alongside a J-beta primer mix, a sample-barcoded 5' primer served in a second PCR lasting about 7 to 11 cycles. TCRdb re-derived calls from the 5' RACE reads in MiXCR, one entry per CDR3 protein. The table has fewer than 2,000,000 distinct CDR3 sequences, 39% seen once. The data originate from a study of blood T cells in healthy people across ages. Notes on the study in general: In long-lived donors, naive CD4+ cell counts and diversity exceeded those of aged donors. As naive T cell percentage varied, TCR beta diversity correlated strongly with it.

Trimming pared 7 bases from V and 7 bases from J, leaving 10 bases between. Germline V gene data show CDR1 as KGHDR and CDR2 as SFDVKD. The length of the CDR3 is 13 residues. The sequence derives from a human donor in good health. The sequenced sample was blood. The rearrangement uses TRBV24-1 and TRBJ1-6; D not resolved. The CDR3 bases are TGTGCCACCAGAGAGCAAGAGAATTCACCCCTCCACTTT. Translation: CATREQENSPLHF.